This TCR beta chain was documented in a study of cytomegalovirus exposure and HLA in healthy donors (dated by TCRdb to 2016 to 2017). Regarding the study in general: In an earlier analysis of around 540 of the donors, under 300 Gb of sequence data and about 110 million unique TCR beta sequences from some 170 million T cells were reported. On average, over 200,000 unique TCR beta nucleotide sequences were sequenced per donor among 398 genotyped donors of the cohort, with around 19% of those sequences being non-productive. HLA typing covered class I and class II loci at four-digit resolution. Several DR-DQ haplotypes were treated as single units for association and clustering because of strong linkage in the cohort. Along with the 666-subject first cohort, a separate validation cohort of 120 different subjects was used. A later analysis re-examined previously published TCR beta repertoires from 500 to 700 donors and added high-resolution HLA genotyping to investigate patterns of TCR occurrence. Donor age, sex, ethnicity and CMV serostatus were collected together with the repertoire data. To predict cytomegalovirus infection status, the study brought together high-throughput TCR immunosequencing, statistical association of individual TCRs with disease status, and machine learning. Every repertoire in the discovery cohort had been generated on one and the same sequencing platform. The later analysis used no new phenotypic data to find candidate immune exposures, relying instead on TCR beta sequences and their occurrence across donors. The number of donors typed differed by locus, with about 620-630 for A, B, C, DRB1 and DQB1, over 500 for DQA1, over 600 for DPA1, and 472 for DPB1. Using immunosequencing, the study profiled T cell repertoires from 550 to 750 subjects and related those repertoires to cytomegalovirus serostatus. An early release covering more than 500 HLA-typed donors comprised about 300 gigabases of sequencing data and roughly 85 million unique TCR sequences. A later genetic analysis used genome-wide SNP genotypes for about three fifths of the roughly 700 donors, treating that subset as a discovery cohort. To decide whether each TCR beta V gene segment behaved as functional or pseudogenic, an earlier analysis of several hundred of the donors relied on high-throughput TCR beta sequencing. Among the roughly 380 genotyped donors, approximately 82% belonged to the genetic ancestry cluster associated with self-reported Caucasian donors. The study was designed to test whether signatures of past pathogen exposure could be identified by cataloging public T cell receptors.

The library was produced with the immunoSEQ multiplex PCR assay. For the multiplex PCR, a mixture combining 60 forward primers for TCR Vbeta segments and 13 reverse primers for TCR Jbeta segments was used. A multiplex PCR assay on genomic DNA amplified the CDR3 region of rearranged TCR beta genes. The amplified TCR beta libraries were sequenced on the Illumina HiSeq System as 87-base-pair reads. On the authors' methods: A later analysis tallied roughly 78 million unique TCR beta chains across the 600 to 700 repertoires, and around 12 million of those chains were shared by two or more donors. To remove PCR and sequencing errors, raw reads were error-corrected and collapsed into unique sequences using a nearest-neighbor algorithm that merged closely related sequences. CDR3 sequences were aligned to IMGT reference sequences to assign V, D and J gene segments. Each retained sequence needed at least a six-nucleotide match to both a V gene segment and a J gene segment. A rearrangement counted as productive if the CDR3 had no stop codons and remained in frame with V and J, and every other rearrangement counted as non-productive. CDR3 was defined according to IMGT convention as the region running from the second conserved V-encoded cysteine to the conserved J-encoded phenylalanine. Sequences without an unambiguous match to a single V gene segment were excluded from the earlier analysis of about 630 of the donors. In an earlier analysis of approximately 590 of the donors, a V segment was called functional when productive rearrangements were above 56.7%, and segregating when the standard deviation between donors exceeded 5%. A statistical classification framework was built to diagnose cytomegalovirus status from the catalog of TCR beta chain sequences. V and J gene assignment, in a later analysis, came from comparing TCR nucleotide sequences with IMGT/GENE-DB human TR gene sequences. Using the TCRdist pipeline, a later analysis assigned CDR3 sequences along with most-parsimonious VDJ recombination scenarios. In a later analysis, each TCR beta chain was defined by its CDR3 amino acid sequence together with its V-gene family, and reads without a unique V-gene family were excluded. In a later analysis, 450 to 600 highly shared, low-generation-probability nucleotide sequences were removed to address suspected cross-contamination and a sequencing artifact. In a later analysis, a clonal expansion index was calculated for each public chain from normalized within-repertoire ranks of inferred template counts. In a later analysis, generation probabilities were computed using a VDJ recombination model fitted to out-of-frame rearrangements, and the results were checked against IGoR. Hypergeometric tests were used in a later analysis to score TCR-TCR, TCR-HLA and TCR-CMV co-occurrence, with a repertoire-size bias correction applied to the TCR pairs. A later analysis estimated false discovery rates by permuting HLA or CMV assignments 20 times. In a later analysis, co-occurring TCRs were grouped using DBSCAN, and TCRdist sequence similarity was added for clustering within HLA-allele-positive subsets. Repertoires with fewer than 30,000 or more than 120,000 public chains, plus five repertoires with anomalous nucleotide sharing, were excluded from co-occurrence clustering. TCRdb provides this immuneACCESS table in a form limited to in-frame rearrangements. Some clones are lacking; in checked studies, under half of them reflect an unresolved V gene, and why the rest are absent is not known. The DNA was the basis for D and trimming; V, J and clone size are from that table. The sample includes some 65,000 clones, with approximately 78% observed a single time. 3% of the sample lies in the top ten.

This clone turned up a few times. This receptor's antigen is unknown. The input lacks base qualities; no much larger clone sits a single base away. In the germline V gene, CDR1 corresponds to SNHLY and CDR2 to FYNNEI. From its cysteine to its phenylalanine, the CDR3 spans 16 amino acids. The CDR3 DNA has 48 bases and is translated from base 1. Trimmed from V: 6 bases; trimmed from J: 4 bases; junction bases lacking a gene match: 8. The cohort was made up of around 720 healthy bone marrow donors. Cohort members were all nominally healthy when sampled, although unrecorded immune exposures were likely present. The donor was CMV seropositive and was included in the group of some 290 seropositive cohort members. A peripheral blood sample was collected from each donor, and TCR beta sequencing was performed on peripheral blood mononuclear cells. The Qiagen DNeasy Blood Extraction Kit was used to extract genomic DNA from the blood cell samples.

What the research found in general, with its limitations: In a later analysis, most CMV-associated TCR beta chains were found to appear HLA-restricted, with HLA associations seemingly driven largely by CMV exposure. A group of highly shared sequence variants was considered likely to be a technical artifact of the sequencing pipeline. In a later analysis, HLA-associated TCR beta chains were found to be more clonally expanded and to have lower generation probabilities than equally common non-associated chains. Three of the identified cytomegalovirus-associated TCR beta chains were confirmed in vitro to be specific for cytomegalovirus antigens. Linkage disequilibrium might explain the correlated functional status among segregating V segments, but an unknown experimental factor could not be excluded. When HLA alleles, especially DR and DQ, strongly co-occurred, TCR associations were difficult to assign to individual alleles. Compared with the roughly 670-donor mean, donors in an Asian-associated ancestry cluster had fewer N-insertions in productive TCRs, according to a later genetic analysis. An earlier analysis of around 500 of the donors showed that most TCR beta V segments appeared in productive rearrangements either about 87% or about 30% of the time, which broadly matched IMGT annotations. The cohort was sequenced for TCR beta chains only, and without alpha or paired-chain data the features that could be detected were limited. A later analysis reported that several top co-occurrence clusters appeared linked to parvovirus B19, influenza, CMV and Epstein-Barr virus. The authors suggested that the approach could potentially be generalized to other disease states and immunological phenotypes. The earlier analysis of a few hundred of the donors excluded some 16 rarely observed V segments, including chromosome 9 orphons, because counts were too low. A later analysis found that TCR association rates varied across HLA loci, with DRB1 alleles showing the most associated TCRs and HLA-C alleles the fewest. The study gave a list of about 150 TCR beta chains associated with cytomegalovirus. The only immune exposure information available for the cohort was CMV serostatus. A further reported finding was that TCR beta sequences accurately predicted the HLA-A and HLA-B alleles for most subjects in the first cohort. At a false discovery rate of 0.05, a later analysis linked 15,000 to 20,000 TCR beta sequences to specific HLA alleles. V-gene and J-gene trimming of TCR beta chains was associated with a missense DCLRE1C variant in a later genetic analysis, and the association was replicated in an independent cohort. Most TCR sequences were seen in very few donors, while some public TCRs were found in many individuals. Because HLA typing was unavailable for some donors at each locus, only the typed subset was used in association tests. The classifier was reported to diagnose cytomegalovirus status with high specificity and sensitivity in both the original cohort and the validation cohort. Some IMGT-functional V segments, including TRBV6-2 and TRBV6-3, could not be distinguished by the 87-base-pair reads and were therefore excluded. The presence/absence analyses assumed that sequencing depth was roughly uniform across donors, and that assumption may not be true.

The receptor was derived from a girl between 10 and 17 years old in good health and CMV-seropositive. The specimen was PBMCs. The rearrangement combines TRBV2 with TRBJ2-3; the central 12 bases match TRBD2. The CDR3: CASSELAGGRADTQYF. The bases read TGTGCCAGCAGCGAACTAGCGGGGGGCCGCGCAGATACGCAGTATTTT.